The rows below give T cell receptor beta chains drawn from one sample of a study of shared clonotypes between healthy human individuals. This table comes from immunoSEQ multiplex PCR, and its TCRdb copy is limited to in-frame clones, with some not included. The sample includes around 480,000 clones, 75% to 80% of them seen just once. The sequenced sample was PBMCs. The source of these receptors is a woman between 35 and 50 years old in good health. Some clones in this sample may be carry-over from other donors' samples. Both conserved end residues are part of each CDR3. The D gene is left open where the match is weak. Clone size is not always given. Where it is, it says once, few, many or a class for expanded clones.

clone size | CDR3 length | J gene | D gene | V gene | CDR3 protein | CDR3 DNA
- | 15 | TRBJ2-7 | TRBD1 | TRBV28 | CASISIGTGGNEQYF | TGTGCCAGCATCTCCATAGGGACAGGGGGCAACGAGCAGTACTTC
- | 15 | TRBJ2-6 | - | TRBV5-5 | CASSIASSGANVLTF | TGTGCCAGCAGCATCGCAAGCTCTGGGGCCAACGTCCTGACTTTC
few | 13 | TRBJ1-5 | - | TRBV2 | CASTLGRDQPQHF | TGTGCCAGCACCCTTGGGCGTGATCAGCCCCAGCATTTT
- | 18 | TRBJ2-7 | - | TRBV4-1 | CASSQAGGRSGLFVEQYF | TGCGCCAGCAGCCAAGCCGGGGGGCGATCGGGTTTGTTCGTCGAGCAGTACTTC
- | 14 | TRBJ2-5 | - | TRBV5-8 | CASSLGQYQETQYF | TGTGCCAGCAGCTTGGGACAGTACCAAGAGACCCAGTACTTC
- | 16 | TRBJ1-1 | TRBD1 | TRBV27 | CASTPRGTGGVTEAFF | TGTGCCAGCACCCCGAGGGGTACAGGGGGCGTCACTGAAGCTTTCTTT
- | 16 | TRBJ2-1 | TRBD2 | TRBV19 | CASSIGLAGGGNEQFF | TGTGCCAGTAGTATCGGACTAGCGGGAGGAGGCAATGAGCAGTTCTTC
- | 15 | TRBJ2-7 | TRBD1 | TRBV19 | CASHSGQGLAYEQYF | TGTGCCAGCCACTCGGGACAGGGGTTGGCCTACGAGCAGTACTTC
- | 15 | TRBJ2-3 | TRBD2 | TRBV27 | CASSALAASTDTQYF | TGTGCCAGCAGTGCACTAGCGGCAAGCACAGATACGCAGTATTTT
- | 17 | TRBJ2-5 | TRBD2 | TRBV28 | CASSAAPSGRVGETQYF | TGTGCCAGCAGTGCCGCCCCTAGCGGGAGGGTGGGTGAGACCCAGTACTTC
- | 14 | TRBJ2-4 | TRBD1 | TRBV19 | CASSITGVLDIQYF | TGTGCCAGTAGTATTACAGGGGTACTCGACATTCAGTACTTC
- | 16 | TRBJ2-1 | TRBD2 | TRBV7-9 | CASSSYWTSGSRAQFF | TGTGCCAGCAGCTCGTATTGGACTAGCGGGAGCAGGGCGCAGTTCTTC
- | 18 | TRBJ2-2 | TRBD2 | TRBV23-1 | CASSDVVAGGPETGELFF | TGCGCCAGCAGCGACGTCGTAGCGGGAGGGCCGGAAACCGGGGAGCTGTTTTTT
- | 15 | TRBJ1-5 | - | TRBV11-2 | CASSFNGLSNQPQHF | TGTGCCAGCAGCTTTAACGGACTTAGCAATCAGCCCCAGCATTTT
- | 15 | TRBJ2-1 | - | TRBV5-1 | CASSLGRYGGNEQFF | TGCGCCAGCAGCTTGGGACGGTATGGGGGCAATGAGCAGTTCTTC
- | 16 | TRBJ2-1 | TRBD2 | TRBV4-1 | CASSRIPPGLGNEQFF | TGCGCCAGCAGCCGTATACCCCCGGGACTAGGCAATGAGCAGTTCTTC
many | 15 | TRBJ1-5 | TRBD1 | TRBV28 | CANRTGELSNQPQHF | TGTGCCAACCGGACAGGAGAACTTAGCAATCAGCCCCAGCATTTT
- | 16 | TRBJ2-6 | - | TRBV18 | CASSPPRLSGANVLTF | TGTGCCAGCTCACCACCTAGACTCTCTGGGGCCAACGTCCTGACTTTC
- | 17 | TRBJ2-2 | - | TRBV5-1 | CAGSLRRGTGYTGELFF | TGCGCCGGCAGCCTCCGGCGGGGGACAGGATACACCGGGGAGCTGTTTTTT
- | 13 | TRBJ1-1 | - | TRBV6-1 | CASSETTNTEAFF | TGTGCCAGCAGTGAAACGACGAACACTGAAGCTTTCTTT
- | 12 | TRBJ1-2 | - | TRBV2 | CASEGDHYGYTF | TGTGCCAGCGAAGGTGATCACTATGGCTACACCTTC
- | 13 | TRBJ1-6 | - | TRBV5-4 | CASSLERNSPLHF | TGTGCCAGCAGCTTGGAGAGGAACTCACCCCTCCACTTT
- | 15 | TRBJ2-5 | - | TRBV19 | CASSPGASGQETQYF | TGTGCCAGTAGCCCAGGGGCTAGCGGACAAGAGACCCAGTACTTC
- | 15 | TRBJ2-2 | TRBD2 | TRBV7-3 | CASSPRTSEAGELFF | TGTGCCAGCAGCCCGCGGACTAGCGAAGCCGGGGAGCTGTTTTTT
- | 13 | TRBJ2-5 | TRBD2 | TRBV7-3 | CASSFGLAETQYF | TGTGCCAGCAGCTTCGGACTAGCGGAGACCCAGTACTTC
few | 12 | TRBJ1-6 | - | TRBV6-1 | CASRTVNSPLHF | TGTGCCAGCAGGACAGTTAATTCACCCCTCCACTTT
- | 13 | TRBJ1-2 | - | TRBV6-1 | CASSDRLGYGYTF | TGTGCCAGCAGCGACCGATTAGGGTATGGCTACACCTTC
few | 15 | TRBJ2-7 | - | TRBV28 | CASSSWTRNFYEQYF | TGTGCCAGCAGTTCCTGGACGAGAAATTTCTACGAGCAGTACTTC
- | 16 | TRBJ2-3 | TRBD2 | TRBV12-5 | CASGLVLAGAADTQYF | TGTGCTAGTGGTTTGGTACTAGCGGGAGCGGCAGATACGCAGTATTTT